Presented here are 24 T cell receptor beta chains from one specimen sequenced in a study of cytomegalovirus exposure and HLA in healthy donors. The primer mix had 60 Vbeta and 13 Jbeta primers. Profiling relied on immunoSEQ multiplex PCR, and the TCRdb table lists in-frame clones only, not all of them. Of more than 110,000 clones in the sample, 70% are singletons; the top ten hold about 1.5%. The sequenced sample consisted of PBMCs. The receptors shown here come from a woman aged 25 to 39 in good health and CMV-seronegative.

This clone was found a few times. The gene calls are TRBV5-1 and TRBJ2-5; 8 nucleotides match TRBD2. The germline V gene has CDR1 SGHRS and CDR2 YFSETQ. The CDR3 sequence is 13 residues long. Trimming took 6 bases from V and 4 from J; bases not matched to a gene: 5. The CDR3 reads CASNRGGGETQYF. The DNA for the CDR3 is TGCGCCAGCAACCGGGGGGGCGGAGAGACCCAGTACTTC.

CDR3 amino acids: CASSRLLPGDTEAFF. The CDR3 region has the DNA TGTGCCAGCAGCCGCCTCCTCCCGGGGGACACTGAAGCTTTCTTT. The chain couples TRBV7-9 to TRBJ1-1; TRBD1 is a possible D gene (5 bases). CDR1 and CDR2 (germline): SEHNR, FQNEAQ (reference sequence). This CDR3 spans 15 amino acids. With 5 bases removed from V and 3 bases from J, the gap between germline ends came to 16 bases.

This CDR3 is CAWAPGGFTDTQYF. The CDR3, as DNA: TGTGCCTGGGCCCCGGGGGGGTTCACAGATACGCAGTATTTT. The chain is built from TRBV30 and TRBJ2-3; 8 bases line up with TRBD2. The CDR3 spans 14 residues. V shed 5 bases and J 2 bases; nucleotides not matched to a gene: 6. Germline V gene lookup returns CDR1 GTSNPN and CDR2 SVGIG (reference sequence).

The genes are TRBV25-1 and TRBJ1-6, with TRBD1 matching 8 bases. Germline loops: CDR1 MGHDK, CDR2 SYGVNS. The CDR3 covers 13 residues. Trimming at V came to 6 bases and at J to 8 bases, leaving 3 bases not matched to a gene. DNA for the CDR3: TGTGCCAGCAGCCAGGGGGCCGATTCACCCCTCCACTTT. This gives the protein CASSQGADSPLHF.

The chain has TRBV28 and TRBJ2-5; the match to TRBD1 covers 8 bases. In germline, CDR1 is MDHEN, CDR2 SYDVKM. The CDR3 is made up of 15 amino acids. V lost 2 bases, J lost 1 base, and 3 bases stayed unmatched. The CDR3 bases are TGTGCCAGCAGTTTACAGCAGGGGGCCCAAGAGACCCAGTACTTC. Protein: CASSLQQGAQETQYF.

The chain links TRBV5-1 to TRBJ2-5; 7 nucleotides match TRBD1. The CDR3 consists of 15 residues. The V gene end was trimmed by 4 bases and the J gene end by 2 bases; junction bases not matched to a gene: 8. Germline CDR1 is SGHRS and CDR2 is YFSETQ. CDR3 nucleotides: TGCGCCAGCAGCCCAACTGGACAGGCTCAAGAGACCCAGTACTTC. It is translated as CASSPTGQAQETQYF.

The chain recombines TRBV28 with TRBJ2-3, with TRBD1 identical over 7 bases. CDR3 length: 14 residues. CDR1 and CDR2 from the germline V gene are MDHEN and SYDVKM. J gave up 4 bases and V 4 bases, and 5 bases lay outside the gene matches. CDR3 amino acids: CASSSTGIADTQYF. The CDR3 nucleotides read TGTGCCAGCAGTTCGACAGGGATAGCAGATACGCAGTATTTT.

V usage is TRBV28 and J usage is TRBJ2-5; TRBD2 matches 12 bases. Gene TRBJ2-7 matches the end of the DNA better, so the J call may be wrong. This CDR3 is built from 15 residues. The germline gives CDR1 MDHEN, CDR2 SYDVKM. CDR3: CASRGTSGSSYEQYF. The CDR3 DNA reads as TGTGCCAGCAGGGGGACTAGCGGGTCGTCCTACGAGCAGTACTTC.

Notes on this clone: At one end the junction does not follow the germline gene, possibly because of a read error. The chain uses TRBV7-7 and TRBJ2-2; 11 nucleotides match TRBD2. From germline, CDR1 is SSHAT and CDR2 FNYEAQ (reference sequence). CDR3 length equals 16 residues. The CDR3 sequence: CASSGTSGGHTGELFF. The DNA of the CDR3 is TGTGCTAGCAGCGGAACTAGCGGGGGACACACCGGGGAGCTGTTTTTT.

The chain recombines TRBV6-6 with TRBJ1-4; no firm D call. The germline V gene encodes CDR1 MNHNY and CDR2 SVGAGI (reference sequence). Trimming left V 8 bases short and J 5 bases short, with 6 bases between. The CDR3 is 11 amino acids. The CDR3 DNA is TGTGCCAGCGGTTTAAATGAAAAACTGTTTTTT. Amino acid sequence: CASGLNEKLFF.

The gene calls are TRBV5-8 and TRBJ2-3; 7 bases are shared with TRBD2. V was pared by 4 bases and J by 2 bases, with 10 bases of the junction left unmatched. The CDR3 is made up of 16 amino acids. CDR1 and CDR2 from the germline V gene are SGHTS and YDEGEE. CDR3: CASSRGREQITDTQYF. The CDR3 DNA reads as TGTGCCAGCAGCCGAGGGCGGGAGCAGATCACAGATACGCAGTATTTT.

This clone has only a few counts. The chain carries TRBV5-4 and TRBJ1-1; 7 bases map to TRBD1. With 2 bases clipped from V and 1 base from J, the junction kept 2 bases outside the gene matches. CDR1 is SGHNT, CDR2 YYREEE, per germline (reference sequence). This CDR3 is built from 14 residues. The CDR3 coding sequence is TGTGCCAGCAGCTTTCGGGACAGGAACACTGAAGCTTTCTTT. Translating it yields CASSFRDRNTEAFF. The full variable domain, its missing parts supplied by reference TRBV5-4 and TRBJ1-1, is ETGVTQSPTHLIKTRGQQVTLRCSSQSGHNTVSWYQQALGQGPQFIFQYYREEENGRGNFPPRFSGLQFPNYSSELNVNALELDDSALYLCASSFRDRNTEAFFGQGTRLTVV.

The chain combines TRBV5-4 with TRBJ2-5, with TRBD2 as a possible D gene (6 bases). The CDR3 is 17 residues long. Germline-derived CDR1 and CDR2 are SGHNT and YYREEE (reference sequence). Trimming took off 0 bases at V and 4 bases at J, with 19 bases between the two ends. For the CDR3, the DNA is TGTGCCAGCAGCTTGGCAGGGAGCGGGCCGTTTCGAGAGACCCAGTACTTC. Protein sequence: CASSLAGSGPFRETQYF.

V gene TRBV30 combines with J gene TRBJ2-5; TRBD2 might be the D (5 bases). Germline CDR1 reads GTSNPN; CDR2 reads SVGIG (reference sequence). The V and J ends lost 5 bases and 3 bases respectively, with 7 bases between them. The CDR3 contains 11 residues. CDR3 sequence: CAWAEEETQYF. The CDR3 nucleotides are TGTGCCTGGGCGGAGGAAGAGACCCAGTACTTC.

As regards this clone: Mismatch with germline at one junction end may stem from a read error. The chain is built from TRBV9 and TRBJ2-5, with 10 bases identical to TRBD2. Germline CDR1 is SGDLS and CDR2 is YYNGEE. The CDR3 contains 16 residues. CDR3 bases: TGTGCCAGCAGCGAGGCCAGCGGGAGGGCCCATGAGATCCAGTACTTC. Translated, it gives CASSEASGRAHEIQYF.

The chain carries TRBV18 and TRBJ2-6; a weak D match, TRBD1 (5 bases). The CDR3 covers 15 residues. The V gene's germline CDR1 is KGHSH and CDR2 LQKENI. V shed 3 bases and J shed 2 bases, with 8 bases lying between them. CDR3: CASSPRQPGANVLTF. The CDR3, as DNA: TGTGCCAGCTCACCTAGACAGCCTGGGGCCAACGTCCTGACTTTC.

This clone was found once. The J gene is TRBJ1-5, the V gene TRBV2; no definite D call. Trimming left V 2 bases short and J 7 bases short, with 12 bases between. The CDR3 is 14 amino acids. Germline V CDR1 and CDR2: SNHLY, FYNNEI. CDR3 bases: TGTGCCAGCAGTGAAATCTCGGGATTCCAGCCCCAGCATTTT. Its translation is CASSEISGFQPQHF.

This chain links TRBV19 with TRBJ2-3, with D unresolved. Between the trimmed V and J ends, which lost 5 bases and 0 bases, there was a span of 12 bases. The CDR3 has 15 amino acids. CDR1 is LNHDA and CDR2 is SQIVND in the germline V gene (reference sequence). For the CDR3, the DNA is TGTGCCAGTAGTTCGATCAGTACAAGCACAGATACGCAGTATTTT. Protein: CASSSISTSTDTQYF. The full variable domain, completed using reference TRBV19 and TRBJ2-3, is DGGITQSPKYLFRKEGQNVTLSCEQNLNHDAMYWYRQDPGQGLRLIYYSQIVNDFQKGDIAEGYSVSREKKESFPLTVTSAQKNPTAFYLCASSSISTSTDTQYFGPGTRLTVL.

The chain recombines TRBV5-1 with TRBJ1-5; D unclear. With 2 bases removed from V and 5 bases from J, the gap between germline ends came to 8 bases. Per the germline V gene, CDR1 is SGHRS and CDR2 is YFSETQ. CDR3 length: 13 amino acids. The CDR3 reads CASSFAADQPQHF. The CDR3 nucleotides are TGCGCCAGCAGCTTCGCGGCAGATCAGCCCCAGCATTTT.

The CDR3 coding sequence is TGTGCCAGCCGATCCCCCCGGGGTTCGTGGGGCTACACCTTC. It codes for CASRSPRGSWGYTF. V is TRBV27 and J is TRBJ1-2, with no clear D. Deletions cut 8 bases from V and 8 bases from J, with 21 bases between. CDR1 is MNHEY, CDR2 SMNVEV, per germline (reference sequence). The CDR3 contains 14 residues.

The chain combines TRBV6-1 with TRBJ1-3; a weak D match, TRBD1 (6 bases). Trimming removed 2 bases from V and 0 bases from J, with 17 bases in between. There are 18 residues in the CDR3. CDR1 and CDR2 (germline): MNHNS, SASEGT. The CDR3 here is CASSERRGDISSGNTIYF. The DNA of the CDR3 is TGTGCCAGCAGTGAAAGGAGAGGGGACATTAGCTCTGGAAACACCATATATTTT.

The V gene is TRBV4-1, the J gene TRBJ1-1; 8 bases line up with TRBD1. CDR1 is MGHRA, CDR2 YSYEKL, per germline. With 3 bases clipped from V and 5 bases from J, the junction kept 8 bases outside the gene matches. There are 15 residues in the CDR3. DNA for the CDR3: TGCGCCAGCAGCCACAACGGACAGGGAAAAACTGAAGCTTTCTTT. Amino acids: CASSHNGQGKTEAFF.

CDR3 nucleotide sequence: TGTGCCAGCAGGGAGATTATGGACACTGAAGCTTTCTTT. Encoded protein: CASREIMDTEAFF. This chain links TRBV6-6 with TRBJ1-1; D not resolved. Germline V gene data show CDR1 as MNHNY and CDR2 as SVGAGI (reference sequence). CDR3 length: 13 residues. Trimming left V 6 bases short and J 3 bases short, with 11 bases between.

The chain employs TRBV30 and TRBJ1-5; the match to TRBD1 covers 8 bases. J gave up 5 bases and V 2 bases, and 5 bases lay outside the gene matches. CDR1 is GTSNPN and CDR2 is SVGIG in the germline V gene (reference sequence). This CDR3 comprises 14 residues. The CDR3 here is CAWSPGQGHQPQHF. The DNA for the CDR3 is TGTGCCTGGAGTCCCGGACAGGGTCATCAGCCCCAGCATTTT.